This T cell receptor (beta chain) was sequenced during a study of tumor and adjacent non-tumor tissue in lung cancer. Whole-study findings and limits: Normal lung showed higher cumulative top 100 clone frequency than tumor.

Turning to this clonotype: Its antigen remains unidentified.

The template was RNA from unsorted bulk tissue. Three rounds of nested PCR, following a modified ARM-PCR protocol, produced the TCRbeta library. A single record per CDR3 protein comes from TCRdb applying MiXCR to the multiplex PCR reads. The table lists roughly 81,000 distinct CDR3 sequences, about 61% of them singletons. This TCR derives from a man aged 65 to 85 with non-small cell lung cancer. Source material: lung tumor tissue.

This CDR3 is CASSPPGQFTFPNTGELFF. The CDR3 DNA sequence: TGTGCCAGTAGTCCCCCGGGACAGTTTACCTTCCCGAACACCGGGGAGCTGTTTTTT. V usage is TRBV19 and J usage is TRBJ2-2; TRBD1 matches 7 bases. This CDR3 has 19 residues. The germline CDR1 and CDR2 sequences are LNHDA and SQIVND (reference sequence). V was pared by 5 bases and J by 0 bases, with 15 bases of the junction left unmatched. The whole variable domain, remainder taken from reference TRBV19 and TRBJ2-2, is DGGITQSPKYLFRKEGQNVTLSCEQNLNHDAMYWYRQDPGQGLRLIYYSQIVNDFQKGDIAEGYSVSREKKESFPLTVTSAQKNPTAFYLCASSPPGQFTFPNTGELFFGEGSRLTVL.